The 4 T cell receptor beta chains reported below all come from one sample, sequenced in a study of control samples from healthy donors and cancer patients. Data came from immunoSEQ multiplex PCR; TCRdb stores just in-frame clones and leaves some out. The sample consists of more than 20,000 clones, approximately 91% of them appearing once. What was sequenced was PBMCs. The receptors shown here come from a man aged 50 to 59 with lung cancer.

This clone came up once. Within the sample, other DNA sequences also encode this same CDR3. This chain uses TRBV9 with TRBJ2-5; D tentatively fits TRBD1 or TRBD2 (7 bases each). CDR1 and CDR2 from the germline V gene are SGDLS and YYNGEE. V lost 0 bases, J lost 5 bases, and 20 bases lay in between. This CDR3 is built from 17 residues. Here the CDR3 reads CASSVASWGQGGETQYF. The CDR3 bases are TGTGCCAGCAGCGTAGCTTCTTGGGGGCAGGGGGGGGAGACCCAGTACTTC.

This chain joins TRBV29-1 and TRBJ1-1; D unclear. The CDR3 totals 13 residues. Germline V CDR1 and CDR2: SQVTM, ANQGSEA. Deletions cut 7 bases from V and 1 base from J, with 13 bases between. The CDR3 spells CSAQTTENTEAFF. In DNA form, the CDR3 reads TGCAGCGCTCAAACTACAGAGAACACTGAAGCTTTCTTT.

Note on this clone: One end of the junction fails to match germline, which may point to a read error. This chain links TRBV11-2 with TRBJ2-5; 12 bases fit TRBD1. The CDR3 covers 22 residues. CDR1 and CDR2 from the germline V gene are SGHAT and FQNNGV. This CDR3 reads CASSRYPRDRGRIGVNQQTQYF. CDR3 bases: TGTGCCAGCAGTCGCTACCCCCGGGACAGGGGGCGAATCGGGGTCAACCAACAGACCCAGTACTTC.

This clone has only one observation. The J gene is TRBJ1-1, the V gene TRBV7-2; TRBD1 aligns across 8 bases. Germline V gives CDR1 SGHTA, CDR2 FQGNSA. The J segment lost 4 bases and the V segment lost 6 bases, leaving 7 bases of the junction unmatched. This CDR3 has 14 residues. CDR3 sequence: CASRSGQAATEAFF. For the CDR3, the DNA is TGTGCCAGCAGATCGGGACAGGCGGCCACTGAAGCTTTCTTT.